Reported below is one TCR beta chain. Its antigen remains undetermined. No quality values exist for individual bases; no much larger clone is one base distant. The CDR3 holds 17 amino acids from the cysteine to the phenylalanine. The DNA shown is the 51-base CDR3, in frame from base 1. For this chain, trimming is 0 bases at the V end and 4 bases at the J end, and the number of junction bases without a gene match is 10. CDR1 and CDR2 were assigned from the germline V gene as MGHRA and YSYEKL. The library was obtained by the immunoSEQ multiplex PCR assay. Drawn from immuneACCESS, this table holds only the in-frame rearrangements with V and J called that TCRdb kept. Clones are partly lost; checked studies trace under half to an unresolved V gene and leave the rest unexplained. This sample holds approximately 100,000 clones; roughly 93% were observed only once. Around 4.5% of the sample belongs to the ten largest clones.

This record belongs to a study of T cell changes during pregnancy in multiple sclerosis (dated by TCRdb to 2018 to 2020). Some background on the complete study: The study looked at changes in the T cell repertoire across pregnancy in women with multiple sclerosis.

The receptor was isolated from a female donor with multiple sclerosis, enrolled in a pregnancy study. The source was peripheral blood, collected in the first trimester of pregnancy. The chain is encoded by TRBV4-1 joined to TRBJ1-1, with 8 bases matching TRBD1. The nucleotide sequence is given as TGCGCCAGCAGCCAAGATGGACCTCAGGGGGCTTTCACTGAAGCTTTCTTT. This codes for CASSQDGPQGAFTEAFF.